This is a list of T cell receptor beta chains from one sample in a study of CD8+ T cells in alopecia areata. Generated by immunoSEQ multiplex PCR, the TCRdb table keeps only in-frame clones and is missing some. The sample yields 200,000 to 250,000 clones, 56% seen once. The sample taken for sequencing was CD8+ T cells sorted from blood. The receptors derive from a human donor in good health. Both conserved end residues are part of each CDR3. The order of the fields is CDR3 protein, CDR3 DNA, D gene, V gene, clone size, J gene. D genes are given only for firm matches. Clone size is shown for a subset of rows, as once, few, many or a class of expanded clone.

CDR3: CASSLYYGNTEAFF
DNA: TGCGCCAGCAGCTTGTATTACGGGAACACTGAAGCTTTCTTT
D: -
V: TRBV5-1
size: few
J: TRBJ1-1

CDR3: CASSFKGGTEAFF
DNA: TGTGCCAGCAGTTTTAAGGGAGGTACTGAAGCTTTCTTT
D: -
V: TRBV27
size: -
J: TRBJ1-1

CDR3: CASSLTGLGDQPQHF
DNA: TGTGCCAGCAGCTTAACCGGACTAGGGGATCAGCCCCAGCATTTT
D: -
V: TRBV7-9
size: few
J: TRBJ1-5

CDR3: CASSLVTGGDSPLHF
DNA: TGTGCCAGCAGCCTAGTGACAGGGGGGGATTCACCCCTCCACTTT
D: TRBD1
V: TRBV2
size: -
J: TRBJ1-6

CDR3: CSVDRNTEAFF
DNA: TGCAGCGTGGACAGGAACACTGAAGCTTTCTTT
D: -
V: TRBV29-1
size: -
J: TRBJ1-1

CDR3: CASSGGSDEQFF
DNA: TGTGCCAGCAGCGGAGGGAGCGATGAGCAGTTCTTC
D: -
V: TRBV5-4
size: few
J: TRBJ2-1

CDR3: CASSALAGGYNEQFF
DNA: TGTGCCAGCAGCGCTCTAGCGGGGGGATACAATGAGCAGTTCTTC
D: TRBD2
V: TRBV7-9
size: few
J: TRBJ2-1

CDR3: CASSLRVPGLAQETQYF
DNA: TGCGCCAGCAGCTTGAGGGTCCCGGGACTAGCCCAAGAGACCCAGTACTTC
D: TRBD2
V: TRBV5-1
size: -
J: TRBJ2-5

CDR3: CASSLSGGNLEQFF
DNA: TGCGCCAGCAGCTTAAGCGGGGGGAATCTTGAGCAGTTCTTC
D: TRBD2
V: TRBV5-1
size: -
J: TRBJ2-1

CDR3: CASSQTDSYQETQYF
DNA: TGCGCCAGCAGCCAGACGGACAGCTACCAAGAGACCCAGTACTTC
D: -
V: TRBV4-1
size: -
J: TRBJ2-5

CDR3: CAWSLDSHSGNTIYF
DNA: TGTGCCTGGAGTCTGGACAGTCACTCTGGAAACACCATATATTTT
D: -
V: TRBV30
size: once
J: TRBJ1-3

CDR3: CASSSEGTSGATYNEQFF
DNA: TGTGCCAGCAGCTCCGAGGGAACTAGCGGGGCAACTTACAATGAGCAGTTCTTC
D: TRBD2
V: TRBV7-9
size: -
J: TRBJ2-1

CDR3: CSVRTSGGFPTDTQYF
DNA: TGCAGCGTTCGGACTAGCGGGGGTTTTCCCACAGATACGCAGTATTTT
D: TRBD2
V: TRBV29-1
size: -
J: TRBJ2-3

CDR3: CATSRDRGYEQYF
DNA: TGTGCCACCAGCAGGGACAGGGGCTACGAGCAGTACTTC
D: TRBD1
V: TRBV15
size: -
J: TRBJ2-7

CDR3: CASSVRQGGDYEQYF
DNA: TGTGCCAGCAGTGTCAGACAGGGAGGGGACTACGAGCAGTACTTC
D: -
V: TRBV28
size: -
J: TRBJ2-7

CDR3: CSVGLAGGPSNEQFF
DNA: TGCAGCGTGGGACTAGCGGGGGGGCCGTCCAATGAGCAGTTCTTC
D: TRBD2
V: TRBV29-1
size: once
J: TRBJ2-1

CDR3: CASIPHPWATMNTEAFF
DNA: TGCGCCAGCATCCCACATCCGTGGGCAACCATGAACACTGAAGCTTTCTTT
D: -
V: TRBV23-1
size: -
J: TRBJ1-1

CDR3: CASSHRDRGYTEAFF
DNA: TGTGCCAGCAGCCACCGGGACAGGGGGTACACTGAAGCTTTCTTT
D: TRBD1
V: TRBV7-9
size: -
J: TRBJ1-1

CDR3: CASSRDSTPYEQYF
DNA: TGTGCCAGCAGTCGGGACAGCACGCCCTACGAGCAGTACTTC
D: TRBD1
V: TRBV6-5
size: few
J: TRBJ2-7

CDR3: CASSLEGLAGGPPYEQYF
DNA: TGTGCCAGCAGCTTAGAGGGACTAGCGGGGGGCCCGCCCTACGAGCAGTACTTC
D: TRBD2
V: TRBV11-2
size: -
J: TRBJ2-7

CDR3: CASSLGDNEQFF
DNA: TGCGCCAGCAGCCTAGGGGACAATGAGCAGTTCTTC
D: -
V: TRBV4-1
size: few
J: TRBJ2-1

CDR3: CASSWTGATEQYF
DNA: TGTGCCAGCAGCTGGACAGGGGCGACCGAGCAGTACTTC
D: TRBD1
V: TRBV5-8
size: many
J: TRBJ2-7

CDR3: CASSTRDGIGWDYQETQYF
DNA: TGTGCCAGCAGCACGAGGGACGGAATAGGTTGGGACTACCAAGAGACCCAGTACTTC
D: -
V: TRBV13
size: -
J: TRBJ2-5